This is a list of T cell receptor beta chains from one sample in a study of beta chain features in type 1 diabetes. The protocol was immunoSEQ multiplex PCR, while the TCRdb copy is restricted to in-frame clones and leaves out a portion. The profile shows around 99,000 clones, approximately 39% of them singletons. The source material was stem cell memory CD4+ T cells from blood. The receptors stem from a woman aged 18-29 years in good health. Both conserved end residues are part of each CDR3. D genes are given only for firm matches. Where a row states a size, it is once, few, many or the class of an expanded clone; other rows omit it.

clone_size j_call d_call v_call cdr3_nt cdr3_aa
- TRBJ1-2 - TRBV18 TGTGCCAGCTCACCCCAGGGAACAAACTATGGCTACACCTTC CASSPQGTNYGYTF
- TRBJ2-3 - TRBV10-3 TGTGCCATCAGTGCACAGATCACAGATACGCAGTATTTT CAISAQITDTQYF
few TRBJ2-2 TRBD2 TRBV7-9 TGTGCCAGCAGCTTGGCGGGAGTCCAGAGGACCGGGGAGCTGTTTTTT CASSLAGVQRTGELFF
few TRBJ2-7 - TRBV28 TGTGCCAGCAGTTCTCTCTACGAGCAGTACTTC CASSSLYEQYF
- TRBJ2-7 - TRBV2 TGTGCCAGCAGTGGGGCAAGGGGCAGCGAGCAGTACTTC CASSGARGSEQYF
- TRBJ1-1 - TRBV18 TGTGCCAGCTCACCAGGGCGACGTGGTCAACACACTGAAGCTTTCTTT CASSPGRRGQHTEAFF
few TRBJ2-1 TRBD2 TRBV7-2 TGTGCCAGCAGCTTTAGTGGCGGGAGGGGCTACAATGAGCAGTTCTTC CASSFSGGRGYNEQFF
once TRBJ1-2 - TRBV5-1 TGCGCCAGCAGCTTATTCGACAGAATCTATGGCTACACCTTC CASSLFDRIYGYTF
- TRBJ2-2 TRBD2 TRBV7-6 TGTGCCAGCAGCTTAGGTGGCGGGAGTCTAAACACCGGGGAGCTGTTTTTT CASSLGGGSLNTGELFF
few TRBJ2-1 TRBD2 TRBV11-2 TGTGCCAGCAGCTTAGATGGTGGGGGGCTAGCGGGAGTTTGGGAGCAGTTCTTC CASSLDGGGLAGVWEQFF
few TRBJ2-5 TRBD2 TRBV9 TGTGCCAGCAGTGAAGGACTAGCGGGACGAGAGACCCAGTACTTC CASSEGLAGRETQYF
- TRBJ2-7 - TRBV9 TGTGCCAGCAGCGTAGGTTTAGCGGCTTCCTACGAGCAGTACTTC CASSVGLAASYEQYF
- TRBJ2-7 TRBD1 TRBV5-1 TGCGCCAGCAGCTTGGGGACAGGGATATGGGAGCAGTACTTC CASSLGTGIWEQYF
- TRBJ2-1 TRBD2 TRBV10-2 TGCGCCAGCCTCGAGTATGGCGGGAGTTCCTACAATGAGCAGTTCTTC CASLEYGGSSYNEQFF
few TRBJ2-7 - TRBV20-1 TGCAGTGCTAGACCAATCAACGAGCAGTACTTC CSARPINEQYF